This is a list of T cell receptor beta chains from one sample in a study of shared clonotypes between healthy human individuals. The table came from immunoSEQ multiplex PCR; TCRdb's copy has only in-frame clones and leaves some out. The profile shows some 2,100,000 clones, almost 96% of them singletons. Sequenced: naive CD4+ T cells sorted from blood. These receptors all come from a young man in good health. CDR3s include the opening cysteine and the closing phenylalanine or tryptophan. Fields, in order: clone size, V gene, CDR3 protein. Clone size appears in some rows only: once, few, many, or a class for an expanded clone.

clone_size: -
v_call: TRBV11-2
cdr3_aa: CASSFTTDSYEQYF

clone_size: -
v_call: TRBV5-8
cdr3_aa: CASSPSGLAVNEQFF

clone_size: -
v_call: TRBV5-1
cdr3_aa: CASSPGLAVYNEQFF

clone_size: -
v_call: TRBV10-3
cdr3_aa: CAISAGGGNEKLFF

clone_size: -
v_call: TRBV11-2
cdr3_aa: CASSPWGTSGTSYEQYF

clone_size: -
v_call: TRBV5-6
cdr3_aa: CASRPGQLTHEKLFF

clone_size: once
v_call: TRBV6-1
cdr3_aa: CASQAGAPPQETQYF

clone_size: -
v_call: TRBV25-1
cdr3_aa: CASSLGTPNSPLHF

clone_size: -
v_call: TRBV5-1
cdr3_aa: CASSFSGTEAFF

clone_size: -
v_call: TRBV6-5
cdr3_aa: CASSYSPTGTYGYTF

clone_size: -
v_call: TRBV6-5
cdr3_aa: CASSYSSGRAVDTQYF

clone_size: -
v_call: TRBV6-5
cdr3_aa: CASSYYTEAFF

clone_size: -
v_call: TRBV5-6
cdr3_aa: CASSLNRAWNSPLHF

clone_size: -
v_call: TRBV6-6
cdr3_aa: CASRFDSTDSYGYTF

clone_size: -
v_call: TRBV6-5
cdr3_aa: CASSYSSRFYEQYF

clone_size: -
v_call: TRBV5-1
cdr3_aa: CASSLVAGGRNEQFF

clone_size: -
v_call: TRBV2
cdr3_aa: CASRGLAEYNEQFF

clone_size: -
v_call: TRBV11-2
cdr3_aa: CASSFGYPEQYF

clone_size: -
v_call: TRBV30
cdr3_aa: CAWSNVGGPSYEQYF

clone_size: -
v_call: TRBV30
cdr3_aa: CAWSRGNSPLHF

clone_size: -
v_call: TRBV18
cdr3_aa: CASSPMGINEQFF

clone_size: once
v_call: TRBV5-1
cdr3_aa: CASRGGSGHSYEQYF

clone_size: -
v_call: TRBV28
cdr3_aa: CASSSPGALASYEQYF

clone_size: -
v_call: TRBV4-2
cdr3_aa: CASSQDGRFTYNEQFF

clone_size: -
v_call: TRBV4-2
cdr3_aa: CASSHLGDRGNGYTF

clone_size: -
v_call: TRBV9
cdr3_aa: CASSVGGYRSPLHF

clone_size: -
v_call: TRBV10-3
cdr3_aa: CAIKKDRGDGGELFF

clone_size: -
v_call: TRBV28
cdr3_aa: CASSLSTGPRGAGGYTF

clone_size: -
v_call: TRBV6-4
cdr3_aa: CASSPEGQGFYEQYF

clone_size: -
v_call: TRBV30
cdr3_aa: CAWSFAGQSNQPQHF

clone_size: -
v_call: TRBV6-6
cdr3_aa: CASSYGGVRRPEQYF

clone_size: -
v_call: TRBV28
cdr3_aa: CASSYDSWYGYTF

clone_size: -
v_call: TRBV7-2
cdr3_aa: CASSTTIVGSWDTQYF

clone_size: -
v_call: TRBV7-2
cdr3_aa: CASSHGAGAQNEQFF

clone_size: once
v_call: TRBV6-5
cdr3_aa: CASSRQGGQPQHF

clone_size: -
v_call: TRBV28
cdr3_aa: CASSSHTGKAEAFF

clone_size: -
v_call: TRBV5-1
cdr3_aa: CASSLGPEQYF

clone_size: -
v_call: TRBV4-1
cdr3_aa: CASSQEGQPKQPQHF

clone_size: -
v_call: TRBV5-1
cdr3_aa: CASSLDRADQPQHF

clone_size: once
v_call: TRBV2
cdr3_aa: CASTWLAGRGEQFF

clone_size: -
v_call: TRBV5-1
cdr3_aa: CASKGQGEEKLFF

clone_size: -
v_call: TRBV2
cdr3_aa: CASTGQGTHEQYF

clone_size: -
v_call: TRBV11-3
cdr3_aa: CASSLGDHTGELFF